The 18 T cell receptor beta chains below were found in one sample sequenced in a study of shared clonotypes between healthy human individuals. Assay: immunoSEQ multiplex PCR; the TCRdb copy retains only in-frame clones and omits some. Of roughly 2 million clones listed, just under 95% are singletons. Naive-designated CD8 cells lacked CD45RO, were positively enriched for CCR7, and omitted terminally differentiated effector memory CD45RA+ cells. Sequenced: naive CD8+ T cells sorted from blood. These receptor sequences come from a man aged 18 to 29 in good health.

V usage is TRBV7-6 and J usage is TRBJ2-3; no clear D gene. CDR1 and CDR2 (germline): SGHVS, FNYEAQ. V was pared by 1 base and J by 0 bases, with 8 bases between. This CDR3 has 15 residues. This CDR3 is CASSLGLASTDTQYF. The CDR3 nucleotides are TGTGCCAGCAGCTTAGGATTAGCTAGCACAGATACGCAGTATTTT.

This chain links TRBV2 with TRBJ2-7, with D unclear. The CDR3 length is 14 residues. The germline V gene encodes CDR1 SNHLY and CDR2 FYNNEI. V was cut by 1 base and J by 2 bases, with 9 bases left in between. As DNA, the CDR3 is TGTGCCAGCAGTGAAGTAACAGTCCCCTACGAGCAGTACTTC. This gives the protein CASSEVTVPYEQYF.

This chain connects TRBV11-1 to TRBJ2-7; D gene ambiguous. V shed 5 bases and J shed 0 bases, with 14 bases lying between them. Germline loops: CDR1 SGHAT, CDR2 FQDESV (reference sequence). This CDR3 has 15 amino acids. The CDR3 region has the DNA TGTGCCAGCAGCCTACCGGGCGGAAGCTCCTACGAGCAGTACTTC. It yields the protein CASSLPGGSSYEQYF.

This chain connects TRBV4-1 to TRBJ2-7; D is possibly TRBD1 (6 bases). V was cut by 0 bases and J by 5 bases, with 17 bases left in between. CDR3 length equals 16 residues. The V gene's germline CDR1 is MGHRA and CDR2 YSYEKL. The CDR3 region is CASSQDSIRGEDEQYF. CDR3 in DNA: TGCGCCAGCAGCCAAGATAGTATCAGGGGCGAGGACGAGCAGTACTTC.

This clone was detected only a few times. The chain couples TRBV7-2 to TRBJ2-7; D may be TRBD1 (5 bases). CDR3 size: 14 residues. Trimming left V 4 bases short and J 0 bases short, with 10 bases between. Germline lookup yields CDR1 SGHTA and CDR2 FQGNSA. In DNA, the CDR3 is TGTGCCAGCAGCTCGTCGACAGCCTCCTACGAGCAGTACTTC. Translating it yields CASSSSTASYEQYF. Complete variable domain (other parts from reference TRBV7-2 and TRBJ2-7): GAGVSQSPSNKVTEKGKDVELRCDPISGHTALYWYRQSLGQGLEFLIYFQGNSAPDKSGLPSDRFSAERTGGSVSTLTIQRTQQEDSAVYLCASSSSTASYEQYFGPGTRLTVT.

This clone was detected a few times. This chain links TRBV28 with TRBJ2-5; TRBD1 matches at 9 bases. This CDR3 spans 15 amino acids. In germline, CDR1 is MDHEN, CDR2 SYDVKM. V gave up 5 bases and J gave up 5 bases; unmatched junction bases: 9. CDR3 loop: CASSALQGARETQYF. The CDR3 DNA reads TGTGCCAGCAGTGCGCTACAGGGGGCGCGGGAGACCCAGTACTTC.

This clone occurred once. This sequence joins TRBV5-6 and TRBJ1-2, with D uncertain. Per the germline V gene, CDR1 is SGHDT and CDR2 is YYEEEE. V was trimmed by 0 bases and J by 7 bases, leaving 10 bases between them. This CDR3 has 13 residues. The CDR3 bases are TGTGCCAGCAGCTTGGATGCGGTAGCTGGCTACACCTTC. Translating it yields CASSLDAVAGYTF.

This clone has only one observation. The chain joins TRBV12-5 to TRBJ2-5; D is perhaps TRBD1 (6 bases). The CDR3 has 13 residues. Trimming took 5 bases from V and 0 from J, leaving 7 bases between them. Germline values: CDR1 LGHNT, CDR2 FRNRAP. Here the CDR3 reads CASGGQYQETQYF. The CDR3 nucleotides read TGTGCTAGTGGTGGACAGTACCAAGAGACCCAGTACTTC.

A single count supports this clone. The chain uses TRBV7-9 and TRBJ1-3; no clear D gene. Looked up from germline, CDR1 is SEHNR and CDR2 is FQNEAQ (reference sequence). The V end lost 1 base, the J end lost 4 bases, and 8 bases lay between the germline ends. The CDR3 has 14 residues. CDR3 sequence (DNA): TGTGCCAGCAGCTTAGGGGATTTAGGAAACACCATATATTTT. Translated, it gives CASSLGDLGNTIYF.

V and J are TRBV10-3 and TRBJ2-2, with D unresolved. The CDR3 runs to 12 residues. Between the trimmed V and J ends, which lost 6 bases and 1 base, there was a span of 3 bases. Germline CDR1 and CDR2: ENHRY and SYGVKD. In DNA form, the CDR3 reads TGTGCCATCAGGGAGAACACCGGGGAGCTGTTTTTT. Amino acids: CAIRENTGELFF.

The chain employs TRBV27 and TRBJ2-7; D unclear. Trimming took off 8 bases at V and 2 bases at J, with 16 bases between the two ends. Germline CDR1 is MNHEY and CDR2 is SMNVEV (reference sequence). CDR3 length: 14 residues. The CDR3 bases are TGTGCCAGCGCCCTTACCGTAGGAGCCTACGAGCAGTACTTC. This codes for CASALTVGAYEQYF.

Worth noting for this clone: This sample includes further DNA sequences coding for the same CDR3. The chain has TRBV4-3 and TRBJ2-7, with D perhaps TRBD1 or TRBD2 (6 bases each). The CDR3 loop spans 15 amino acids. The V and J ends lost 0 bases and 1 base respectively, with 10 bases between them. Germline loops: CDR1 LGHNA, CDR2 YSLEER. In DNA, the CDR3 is TGCGCCAGCAGCCAAGATAGGGGGGCGTCCTACGAGCAGTACTTC. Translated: CASSQDRGASYEQYF.

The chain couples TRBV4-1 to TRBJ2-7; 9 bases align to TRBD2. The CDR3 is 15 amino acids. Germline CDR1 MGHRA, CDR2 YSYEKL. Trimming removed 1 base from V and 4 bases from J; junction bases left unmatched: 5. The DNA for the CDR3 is TGCGCCAGCAGCCAAGGGCTAGCGGGGCGGTACGAGCAGTACTTC. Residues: CASSQGLAGRYEQYF.

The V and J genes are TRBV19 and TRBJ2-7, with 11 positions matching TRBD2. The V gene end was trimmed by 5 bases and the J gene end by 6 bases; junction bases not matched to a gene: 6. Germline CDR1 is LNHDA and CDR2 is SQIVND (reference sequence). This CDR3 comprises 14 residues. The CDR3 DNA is TGTGCCAGTAGTCCGACTAGCGGGACGGGCGAGCAGTACTTC. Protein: CASSPTSGTGEQYF.

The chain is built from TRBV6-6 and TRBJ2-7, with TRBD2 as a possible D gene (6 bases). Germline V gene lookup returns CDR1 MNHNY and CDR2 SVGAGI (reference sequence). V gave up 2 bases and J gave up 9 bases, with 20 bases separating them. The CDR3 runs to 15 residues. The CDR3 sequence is CASSYSGGLPEGQYF. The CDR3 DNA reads TGTGCCAGCAGTTACAGCGGAGGGCTTCCGGAAGGGCAGTACTTC.

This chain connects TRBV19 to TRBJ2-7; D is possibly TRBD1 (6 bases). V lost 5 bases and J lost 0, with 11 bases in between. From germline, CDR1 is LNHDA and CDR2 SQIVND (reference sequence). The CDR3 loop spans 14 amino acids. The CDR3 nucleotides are TGTGCCAGTAGTGACCGGGACATCTCCTACGAGCAGTACTTC. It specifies CASSDRDISYEQYF.

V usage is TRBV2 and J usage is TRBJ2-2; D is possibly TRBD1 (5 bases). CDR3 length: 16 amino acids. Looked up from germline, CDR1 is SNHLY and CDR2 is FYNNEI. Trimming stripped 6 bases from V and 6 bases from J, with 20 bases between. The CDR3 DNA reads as TGTGCCAGCAGGGCAACAGGTTTGGGGCTGCCCGGGGAGCTGTTTTTT. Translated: CASRATGLGLPGELFF.

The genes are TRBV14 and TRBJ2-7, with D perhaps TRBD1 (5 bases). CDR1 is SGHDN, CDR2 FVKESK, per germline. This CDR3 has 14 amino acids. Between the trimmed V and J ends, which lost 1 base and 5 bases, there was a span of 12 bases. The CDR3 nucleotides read TGTGCCAGCAGCCAAGTTCGACAGCTGGACGAGCAGTACTTC. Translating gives CASSQVRQLDEQYF.